The clone carrying this TCR beta chain showed up just a few times. Its antigen is still unknown. This CDR3 spans 15 amino acids. Trimming removed 1 base at V and 5 bases at J, with 15 bases between. Per germline, CDR1 SGHNT and CDR2 YYREEE (reference sequence). This sample is drawn from a study of T cells after yellow fever vaccination. Study-level points and caveats: Any FACS-sorted repertoire could hold abundant clonotypes that contaminate it from the bulk population.

One entry per CDR3 protein results from TCRdb running MiXCR on the 5' RACE reads. This table has some 600,000 distinct CDR3 sequences, 12% appearing once. This specimen consisted of PBMCs, obtained on the day of the yellow fever booster vaccination. The sequence was collected from a man younger than 45 who received the YFV17D yellow fever vaccine. The chain links TRBV5-4 to TRBJ1-2; D possibly corresponds to TRBD1 (6 bases). Here the CDR3 DNA reads TGTGCCAGCAGCTTGACCGAAAACAGGGTTTATGGCTACACCTTC. Encoded protein: CASSLTENRVYGYTF.